Listed below are T cell receptor beta chains from one sample, sequenced in a study of regulatory T cells in long-lasting Graves disease. TCRdb called the multiplex PCR reads again in MiXCR, with one record for every CDR3 protein. The sample shows about 370,000 distinct CDR3 sequences, roughly a sixth of them seen only once. The sequencing here drew on peripheral blood mononuclear cells (PBMCs), taken at new diagnosis, from a patient treated with antithyroid drugs. Receptors were obtained from a female donor with Graves disease. CDR3s include the opening cysteine and the closing phenylalanine or tryptophan. The size of a clone is reported for some rows only, either as once, few or many, or as a class for expanded clones.

size: many
V: TRBV4-2
J: TRBJ2-3
CDR3: CASSHKAGDTDTQYF

size: many
V: TRBV28
J: TRBJ1-6
CDR3: CATSGEASPLHF

size: many
V: TRBV2
J: TRBJ2-5
CDR3: CASSEARDSRTSRETQYF

size: many
V: TRBV6-1
J: TRBJ2-3
CDR3: CASSRQWEGTDTQYF

size: many
V: TRBV29-1
J: TRBJ2-5
CDR3: CSVVPGQGTETQYF

size: many
V: TRBV12-3/TRBV12-4
J: TRBJ2-3
CDR3: CASSLRFGGASTDTQYF

size: NA
V: TRBV7-9
J: TRBJ2-3
CDR3: CASRSLAAPADTQYF

size: many
V: TRBV7-9
J: TRBJ2-1
CDR3: CASSLNRWSSYNEQFF

size: NA
V: TRBV20-1
J: TRBJ2-7
CDR3: CSAISGLRDEQYF

size: many
V: TRBV10-3
J: TRBJ1-2
CDR3: CAISELAMNGYTF

size: few
V: TRBV24-1
J: TRBJ1-5
CDR3: CATSGEADFNQPQHF

size: many
V: TRBV5-6
J: TRBJ2-3
CDR3: CASSLPRRGGADTQYF

size: few
V: TRBV29-1
J: TRBJ1-1
CDR3: CSVVKAYGRNTEAFF

size: NA
V: TRBV10-3
J: TRBJ2-2
CDR3: CAISEVHEDTGELFF

size: many
V: TRBV3-1
J: TRBJ2-5
CDR3: CASSQGGTSGFGETQYF

size: few
V: TRBV30
J: TRBJ2-7
CDR3: CAWAAGTGYEQYF

size: many
V: TRBV10-3
J: TRBJ1-5
CDR3: CAISEMGASNQPQHF

size: many
V: TRBV3-1
J: TRBJ2-3
CDR3: CASSLLGESNTDTQYF

size: few
V: TRBV29-1
J: TRBJ2-5
CDR3: CSVFPQGGLLETQYF

size: many
V: TRBV5-1
J: TRBJ1-3
CDR3: CASSLELGRSYSGNTIYF

size: few
V: TRBV20-1
J: TRBJ1-1
CDR3: CSASSPDMNTEAFF

size: many
V: TRBV4-1
J: TRBJ1-5
CDR3: CASSRGQGDQPQHF

size: many
V: TRBV2
J: TRBJ2-2
CDR3: CASTFSAGGQNTGELFF